This T cell receptor beta chain was sequenced during a study of blood T cell repertoires in COVID-19. Per the study methods: Nucleated cell counts were estimated from reference gene primer amplification. Method: immunoSEQ multiplex PCR; TCRdb's copy keeps in-frame clones and lacks some. That table gives V, J and clone size, and the DNA gave D and trimming. The table shows some 70,000 clones, with around 84% occurring only once. CDR1 and CDR2 from the germline V gene are KGHDR and SFDVKD. This CDR3 is 13 amino acids long. V gave up 5 bases and J gave up 9 bases, with 12 bases separating them. This receptor was taken from a man aged 50 to 60 with active COVID-19. The V call is TRBV24-1, the J call TRBJ2-2, with a weak D call TRBD1 (6 bases). Input material: peripheral blood. The CDR3 sequence is CATSAPGGRELFF. The DNA for the CDR3 is TGTGCCACCAGTGCCCCTGGGGGCCGGGAGCTGTTTTTT.